This is a list of T cell receptor beta chains from one sample in a study of T cell clones after liver transplantation. Clones were sequenced by immunoSEQ multiplex PCR, and TCRdb holds only the in-frame ones, with some missing. The sample has under 150,000 clones; 75% to 95% are singletons. Sample: CD4+ T cells from blood, taken 12 months after liver transplant. The receptors were sampled from a human patient who received a liver transplant. Some T cells may possibly be graft donor cells. The CDR3 runs from the conserved cysteine through the conserved F or W. The D gene is left open where the match is weak. The size field is filled for only some rows; it gives once, few, many or a size class.

clone_size j_call d_call v_call cdr3_nt cdr3_aa
- TRBJ2-7 - TRBV27 TGTGCCAGCAGTTTAATTTTGGAGGGTGGGTACGAGCAGTACTTC CASSLILEGGYEQYF
- TRBJ2-5 - TRBV29-1 TGCAGCGTGAAGCCCTTAGAGCCCCAAGAGACCCAGTACTTC CSVKPLEPQETQYF
- TRBJ2-5 - TRBV11-2 TGTGCCAGCAGCTTACCCTACAGGGCCCACCAAGAGACCCAGTACTTC CASSLPYRAHQETQYF
- TRBJ1-5 TRBD1 TRBV6-1 TGTGCCAGCAGTGTAACCTGGACAGGGGGCGATCAGCCCCAGCATTTT CASSVTWTGGDQPQHF
- TRBJ2-3 - TRBV4-3 TGCGCCAGCAGCCAAGATGTAGTGGGGGTATTGACAGATACGCAGTATTTT CASSQDVVGVLTDTQYF
once TRBJ2-5 - TRBV18 TGTGCCAGCTCACCAATTGGAAGAAAGGAGACCCAGTACTTC CASSPIGRKETQYF
- TRBJ2-5 - TRBV11-3 TGTGCCACTTCGGGCCTTACGCGTGAGACCCAGTACTTC CATSGLTRETQYF
- TRBJ2-1 TRBD2 TRBV7-9 TGTGCCAGCAGCTATGCGACTAGCGGCGTCAATGAGCAGTTCTTC CASSYATSGVNEQFF
- TRBJ2-3 - TRBV4-1 TGCGCCAGCAGCCAAGGGCTCTCGGGTCGGGCTACAGATACGCAGTATTTT CASSQGLSGRATDTQYF
- TRBJ1-1 - TRBV2 TGTGCCAGCAGTGAAGTCGTAGGGTACACTGAAGCTTTCTTT CASSEVVGYTEAFF
- TRBJ2-2 - TRBV30 TGTGCCTGGAGGGGGACCGGGGAGCTGTTTTTT CAWRGTGELFF
- TRBJ2-7 TRBD1 TRBV5-1 TGCGCCAGCAGCGGGACAGGGGCGAGGACAGACGAGCAGTACTTC CASSGTGARTDEQYF
few TRBJ2-3 - TRBV7-3 TGTGCCAGCAGTCGTAGCGGACCCACAGATACGCAGTATTTT CASSRSGPTDTQYF
- TRBJ2-1 - TRBV11-3 TGTGCCAGCAGCTCCCCTACTAACAGGGAATGGCAGTTCTTC CASSSPTNREWQFF
- TRBJ1-1 - TRBV10-2 TGCGCCACCATGAGACAGCTCAACACTGAAGCTTTCTTT CATMRQLNTEAFF
- TRBJ2-5 - TRBV14 TGTGCCAGCAGCCACGTCAGCTCCCCGACCCAGTACTTC CASSHVSSPTQYF
- TRBJ2-3 - TRBV5-1 TGCGCCAGCAGCTTAACTCTAAGCACAGATACGCAGTATTTT CASSLTLSTDTQYF
- TRBJ1-3 - TRBV5-1 TGCGCCAGCAGCTTGTATCCAGGGTCCAACTCTGGAAACACCATATATTTT CASSLYPGSNSGNTIYF
- TRBJ1-3 - TRBV15 TGTGCCACCAGCAGAGATAGAAACACCATATATTTT CATSRDRNTIYF
- TRBJ1-4 - TRBV19 TGTGCCAGTAGTACCCGGGATAATGAAAAACTGTTTTTT CASSTRDNEKLFF
- TRBJ1-5 TRBD1 TRBV11-2 TGTGCCAGCAGCCCCGGGACAGGGAACAATCAGCCCCAGCATTTT CASSPGTGNNQPQHF
few TRBJ1-2 TRBD1 TRBV6-1 TGTGCCAGCAGTGAGGGACAGGCCCATAACTATGGCTACACCTTC CASSEGQAHNYGYTF